A selection of T cell receptor beta chains follows, all from one sample in a study of vaccination effects on CD4 cells after COVID-19. For these receptors, no antigen is known. Assay used: immunoSEQ multiplex PCR; TCRdb lists only in-frame clones, some missing. The profile shows about 58,000 clones, over 60% of them singletons. Material: CD4+ T cells from PBMCs cultured without peptide, obtained before COVID-19 vaccination. The receptors derive from a human donor who received a COVID-19 vaccine. Both conserved end residues are part of each CDR3. The D gene is left open where the match is weak. Size values are once, few and many counts, or a class for expanded clones, and some rows have none.

>-|TRBV3-1/TRBV3-2|TRBJ1-6|-
CASSPLSGHF
TGTGCCAGCAGCCCCCTTAGTGGGCACTTT
>-|TRBV29-1|TRBJ2-1|-
CSVGRGLGEQFF
TGCAGCGTTGGGCGGGGCCTCGGTGAGCAGTTCTTC
>-|TRBV24-1|TRBJ1-5|TRBD1
CATSARGQGGQPQHF
TGTGCCACCAGTGCCCGTGGACAGGGCGGTCAGCCCCAGCATTTT
>-|TRBV12-3/TRBV12-4|TRBJ2-5|-
CASKSHGSGTQYF
TGTGCCAGCAAGTCCCACGGATCTGGGACCCAGTACTTC
>-|TRBV7-2|TRBJ1-2|-
CASSSSTLTSYTF
TGTGCCAGCAGCTCAAGCACCCTCACAAGCTACACCTTC
>-|TRBV6-5|TRBJ2-2|-
CASRPGSGRGELFF
TGTGCCAGCAGGCCGGGGTCCGGACGCGGGGAGCTGTTTTTT
>-|TRBV6-5|TRBJ1-1|-
CASSYQWTSNTEAFF
TGTGCCAGCAGTTACCAGTGGACGTCGAACACTGAAGCTTTCTTT
>few|TRBV18|TRBJ1-2|TRBD1
CASSPSGQGNYGYTF
TGTGCCAGCTCTCCCTCGGGACAGGGTAACTATGGCTACACCTTC
>-|TRBV27|TRBJ1-1|-
CASSLSTEHTEAFF
TGTGCCAGCAGTTTATCCACAGAGCACACTGAAGCTTTCTTT
>-|TRBV19|TRBJ2-5|-
CASSMWGPGETQYF
TGTGCCAGCTCAATGTGGGGACCTGGGGAGACCCAGTACTTC
>-|TRBV5-1|TRBJ1-5|TRBD1
CASSRDSLNQPQHF
TGCGCCAGCAGCCGGGACAGTTTAAATCAGCCCCAGCATTTT